A single sample gave rise to the 29 T cell receptor beta chains below, sequenced in a study of blood T cell repertoires in COVID-19. Sequenced by immunoSEQ multiplex PCR; TCRdb stores in-frame clones only, minus some. This sample yields around 70,000 clones, of which approximately 83% are seen a single time; 10% to 15% belongs to the top ten. Material for sequencing was peripheral blood. Receptors originate from a human donor in a cohort sampled during active COVID-19.

J is TRBJ1-5 and V is TRBV7-2; TRBD1 matches 7 bases. The germline V gene has CDR1 SGHTA and CDR2 FQGNSA. The CDR3 consists of 15 residues. Germline trimming cut 5 bases from V and 4 bases from J; bases unmatched to any gene: 8. CDR3 loop: CASSPWAGGNQPQHF. The CDR3, as DNA: TGTGCCAGCAGCCCGTGGGCAGGGGGAAATCAGCCCCAGCATTTT.

V gene TRBV2 combines with J gene TRBJ2-2, with 9 bases matching TRBD1. V gave up 7 bases and J gave up 5 bases; unmatched junction bases: 11. This CDR3 has 16 amino acids. Germline V CDR1 and CDR2: SNHLY, FYNNEI. In nucleotides, the CDR3 is TGTGCCAGCAAGGGTTGGGGACAGGGAAGGACCGGGGAGCTGTTTTTT. This codes for CASKGWGQGRTGELFF.

This sequence joins TRBV6-5 and TRBJ2-7; D is ambiguous. CDR1 and CDR2 from the germline V gene are MNHEY and SVGAGI. V dropped 0 bases and J dropped 1 base, with 13 bases sitting between them. There are 16 residues in the CDR3. The CDR3 sequence is CASSYSASTNSYEQYF. CDR3 DNA sequence: TGTGCCAGCAGTTACTCGGCATCCACAAATTCCTACGAGCAGTACTTC.

The chain links TRBV6-5 to TRBJ1-2; D is possibly TRBD1 (5 bases). Looked up from germline, CDR1 is MNHEY and CDR2 is SVGAGI. This CDR3 is 14 amino acids long. The V end was cut by 2 bases, the J end by 5 bases, with 12 bases between. CDR3 in amino acids: CASSYGGEVYGYTF. The DNA for the CDR3 is TGTGCCAGCAGTTACGGGGGGGAGGTATATGGCTACACCTTC.

This clone is a singleton in its sample. This chain connects TRBV10-2 to TRBJ2-6; D is undetermined. Between the trimmed V and J ends, which lost 5 bases and 2 bases, there was a span of 4 bases. Germline V CDR1 and CDR2: WSHSY, SAAADI. The CDR3 is made up of 13 amino acids. This CDR3 is CASSSTGANVLTF. As DNA, the CDR3 is TGCGCCAGCAGTTCTACTGGGGCCAACGTCCTGACTTTC.

This chain connects TRBV5-4 to TRBJ2-3, with D maybe TRBD2 (5 bases). CDR1 and CDR2 (germline): SGHNT, YYREEE (reference sequence). The CDR3 runs 14 residues. Trimming shortened V by 4 bases and J by 4 bases, and 13 bases separated the two germline ends. CDR3 residues: CASSESPGADTQYF. CDR3 nucleotide sequence: TGTGCCAGCAGCGAGAGCCCCGGGGCAGATACGCAGTATTTT. Complete variable domain (other parts from reference TRBV5-4 and TRBJ2-3): ETGVTQSPTHLIKTRGQQVTLRCSSQSGHNTVSWYQQALGQGPQFIFQYYREEENGRGNFPPRFSGLQFPNYSSELNVNALELDDSALYLCASSESPGADTQYFGPGTRLTVL.

The rearrangement uses TRBV6-1 and TRBJ2-7; 7 bases align to TRBD1. V lost 3 bases, J lost 2 bases, and 4 bases stayed unmatched. From germline, CDR1 is MNHNS and CDR2 SASEGT. The CDR3 spans 14 residues. CDR3 in DNA: TGTGCCAGCAGTGAGACAGGGATTCCCTACGAGCAGTACTTC. It yields the protein CASSETGIPYEQYF.

The chain has TRBV24-1 and TRBJ2-3; possibly TRBD2 for D (6 bases). Per germline, CDR1 KGHDR and CDR2 SFDVKD. CDR3 size: 18 residues. Trimming shortened V by 2 bases and J by 6 bases, and 23 bases separated the two germline ends. The CDR3: CATSDSRHPGLPGDTQYF. In nucleotides, the CDR3 is TGTGCCACCAGTGATTCGCGCCATCCGGGACTTCCCGGGGATACGCAGTATTTT.

This chain links TRBV11-2 with TRBJ2-1; 8 positions agree with TRBD2. J lost 4 bases, V lost 1 base, and 6 bases had no gene match. Germline V gives CDR1 SGHAT, CDR2 FQNNGV. CDR3 size: 16 residues. The CDR3 spells CASSLGRGGRYNEQFF. The CDR3 DNA is TGTGCCAGCAGCTTAGGCCGGGGGGGCCGGTACAATGAGCAGTTCTTC.

The chain couples TRBV9 to TRBJ2-3; D is possibly TRBD1 (6 bases). CDR3 length: 16 amino acids. V was clipped by 2 bases and J by 2 bases, with 15 bases between them. Germline V gene sequence: CDR1 SGDLS, CDR2 YYNGEE. The CDR3 region has the DNA TGTGCCAGCAGCGTTAGCCCCGACAGGTACACAGATACGCAGTATTTT. This translates into CASSVSPDRYTDTQYF.

This chain joins TRBV4-1 and TRBJ2-7, with 11 bases identical to TRBD2. Trimming cost V 4 bases and J 4 bases; bases outside gene matches: 12. Per germline, CDR1 MGHRA and CDR2 YSYEKL. The CDR3 runs to 17 residues. CDR3 sequence: CASSLYLSGGASYEQYF. In nucleotides, the CDR3 is TGCGCCAGCAGCCTATACCTTAGCGGGGGGGCCTCATACGAGCAGTACTTC.

Notes on this clone: This may be a read error, as it is one base from a much larger clone. This sample includes further DNA sequences coding for the same CDR3. J is TRBJ1-2 and V is TRBV19; possible D gene TRBD1, 6 bases. V gave up 7 bases and J gave up 3 bases, with 6 bases separating them. Germline CDR1 is LNHDA and CDR2 is SQIVND (reference sequence). The CDR3 contains 11 residues. DNA for the CDR3: TGTGCCAGTACAGGGGACTATGGCTACACCTTC. Its translation: CASTGDYGYTF.

The chain recombines TRBV28 with TRBJ2-7; 8 bases align to TRBD1. Germline-derived CDR1 and CDR2 are MDHEN and SYDVKM. This CDR3 is built from 16 residues. V lost 2 bases and J lost 4; bases outside the gene matches: 10. Here the CDR3 DNA reads TGTGCCAGCAGTTTAACCCGCGGGACAGGACAATACGAGCAGTACTTC. This translates into CASSLTRGTGQYEQYF.

This chain links TRBV10-1 with TRBJ1-6, with D possibly matching TRBD1 (5 bases). This CDR3 comprises 16 residues. With 2 bases removed from V and 8 bases from J, the gap between germline ends came to 16 bases. Germline V lookup: CDR1 WNHNN, CDR2 SYGVQD (reference sequence). CDR3: CASSERCQGKDSPLHF. As DNA, the CDR3 is TGCGCCAGCAGTGAGAGATGTCAGGGTAAGGATTCACCCCTCCACTTT.

The chain combines TRBV2 with TRBJ2-7; the D is unclear. V was shortened by 6 bases and J by 2 bases, with 8 bases between the two germline ends. There are 12 residues in the CDR3. Germline loops: CDR1 SNHLY, CDR2 FYNNEI. The CDR3 protein is CASRLQAYEQYF. In nucleotides, the CDR3 is TGTGCCAGCAGATTGCAGGCCTACGAGCAGTACTTC.

This chain joins TRBV7-2 and TRBJ1-5; 7 bases match TRBD1. This CDR3 is built from 14 residues. Germline loops: CDR1 SGHTA, CDR2 FQGNSA. With V trimmed by 3 bases and J by 6 bases, 5 bases remained unmatched. The CDR3 region has the DNA TGTGCCAGCAGCTTGCAGGGGGGCGGTCAGCCCCAGCATTTT. Amino acids: CASSLQGGGQPQHF. Supplemented by reference TRBV7-2 and TRBJ1-5, the full variable domain reads GAGVSQSPSNKVTEKGKDVELRCDPISGHTALYWYRQSLGQGLEFLIYFQGNSAPDKSGLPSDRFSAERTGGSVSTLTIQRTQQEDSAVYLCASSLQGGGQPQHFGDGTRLSIL.

As to this clone: Additional DNA sequences in this sample encode the identical CDR3. This chain connects TRBV2 to TRBJ1-4, with 11 bases matching TRBD1. CDR1 and CDR2 from the germline V gene are SNHLY and FYNNEI. J lost 2 bases, V lost 8 bases, and 4 bases had no gene match. This CDR3 contains 15 residues. In DNA, the CDR3 is TGTGCCAGCTCCCGGACAGGGGGCACTAATGAAAAACTGTTTTTT. The encoded protein is CASSRTGGTNEKLFF. Variable domain in full (rest from reference TRBV2 and TRBJ1-4): EPEVTQTPSHQVTQMGQEVILRCVPISNHLYFYWYRQILGQKVEFLVSFYNNEISEKSEIFDDQFSVERPDGSNFTLKIRSTKLEDSAMYFCASSRTGGTNEKLFFGSGTQLSVL.

The rearrangement uses TRBV7-9 and TRBJ1-3, with D unresolved. Trimming took off 5 bases at V and 4 bases at J, with 6 bases between the two ends. Germline assignment: CDR1 SEHNR and CDR2 FQNEAQ (reference sequence). The CDR3 extends over 12 amino acids. The CDR3 sequence: CASSPSGNTIYF. CDR3 DNA sequence: TGTGCCAGCAGCCCGTCCGGAAACACCATATATTTT.

The rearrangement uses TRBV5-1 and TRBJ2-1, with a tentative D call TRBD1 (5 bases). Germline lookup yields CDR1 SGHRS and CDR2 YFSETQ. Trimming took off 4 bases at V and 5 bases at J, with 22 bases between the two ends. CDR3 length equals 17 residues. The CDR3 nucleotides read TGCGCCAGCAGCCAAGGATCAGGGCAGAGGATAAACAATGAGCAGTTCTTC. This encodes CASSQGSGQRINNEQFF. Full variable domain (remainder filled in from reference TRBV5-1 and TRBJ2-1): KAGVTQTPRYLIKTRGQQVTLSCSPISGHRSVSWYQQTPGQGLQFLFEYFSETQRNKGNFPGRFSGRQFSNSRSEMNVSTLELGDSALYLCASSQGSGQRINNEQFFGPGTRLTVL.

The genes are TRBV7-2 and TRBJ2-7; 8 bases agree with TRBD2. J gave up 9 bases and V 4 bases, and 8 bases lay outside the gene matches. The CDR3 length is 13 residues. Germline assignment: CDR1 SGHTA and CDR2 FQGNSA. CDR3 amino acids: CASSSRGGTVQYF. DNA for the CDR3: TGTGCCAGCAGCTCACGGGGGGGCACCGTGCAGTACTTC.

The V call is TRBV6-5, the J call TRBJ2-5; D is possibly TRBD2 (7 bases). Trimming left V 6 bases short and J 5 bases short, with 16 bases between. The CDR3 extends over 14 amino acids. Germline V gene sequence: CDR1 MNHEY, CDR2 SVGAGI. CDR3 nucleotide sequence: TGTGCCAGCAGATCGGGGGGCTCATGGGAGACCCAGTACTTC. Its translation is CASRSGGSWETQYF.

V usage is TRBV18 and J usage is TRBJ2-3; TRBD2 agrees at 11 bases. CDR3 length: 17 residues. Trimming at V came to 1 base and at J to 1 base, leaving 4 bases not matched to a gene. The germline V gene has CDR1 KGHSH and CDR2 LQKENI. CDR3 coding DNA: TGTGCCAGCTCACCACAGAAACTAGCGGGGGGCACAGATACGCAGTATTTT. Amino acid sequence: CASSPQKLAGGTDTQYF.

This chain links TRBV28 with TRBJ2-7; 8 bases match TRBD1. CDR3 length: 16 amino acids. Germline V CDR1 and CDR2: MDHEN, SYDVKM. Trimming removed 7 bases from V and 0 bases from J; junction bases left unmatched: 11. The CDR3 bases are TGTGCCAGCACCACGCCTCGGACAGGGAGCTCCTACGAGCAGTACTTC. It yields the protein CASTTPRTGSSYEQYF.

The chain links TRBV5-5 to TRBJ2-3; a weak D match, TRBD1 (6 bases). The V and J ends lost 0 bases and 4 bases respectively, with 12 bases between them. Per germline, CDR1 SGHKS and CDR2 YYEKEE (reference sequence). CDR3 length: 15 amino acids. CDR3 protein: CASSLVVQGADTQYF. CDR3 bases: TGTGCCAGCAGCTTGGTTGTACAGGGCGCAGATACGCAGTATTTT.

The chain combines TRBV7-3 with TRBJ1-2; unclear D gene. V was clipped by 1 base and J by 5 bases, with 8 bases between them. The germline CDR1 and CDR2 sequences are SGHTA and FQGTGA. The CDR3 consists of 13 residues. The CDR3 reads CASSLMAGYGYTF. The CDR3, as DNA: TGTGCCAGCAGCTTAATGGCGGGTTATGGCTACACCTTC.

The gene calls are TRBV6-5 and TRBJ2-7; D not certain. V was pared by 0 bases and J by 9 bases, with 9 bases between. This CDR3 has 12 amino acids. From germline, CDR1 is MNHEY and CDR2 SVGAGI. The CDR3 DNA is TGTGCCAGCAGTTACTCATCCGGTATGCAGTACTTC. Translated, it gives CASSYSSGMQYF.

This clone was found once. V is TRBV5-4 and J is TRBJ1-6; the match to TRBD1 covers 7 bases. Per germline, CDR1 SGHNT and CDR2 YYREEE (reference sequence). Trimming at V came to 2 bases and at J to 8 bases, leaving 7 bases not matched to a gene. This CDR3 region has 15 residues. CDR3 protein: CASSFGRDSYSPLHF. The CDR3 region has the DNA TGTGCCAGCAGCTTTGGCCGGGACAGTTATTCACCCCTCCACTTT.

The chain is built from TRBV4-1 and TRBJ1-1; 10 bases line up with TRBD1. This CDR3 is 15 amino acids long. V was clipped by 4 bases and J by 5 bases; unmatched bases: 7. The germline CDR1 and CDR2 sequences are MGHRA and YSYEKL. CDR3 coding DNA: TGCGCCAGCAGCCGAAGGACAGGGGGGGAGACTGAAGCTTTCTTT. This codes for CASSRRTGGETEAFF.

This clone is a singleton in its sample. The chain joins TRBV25-1 to TRBJ2-1; 11 bases are shared with TRBD1. V lost 4 bases, J lost 6 bases, and 8 bases stayed unmatched. CDR1 is MGHDK, CDR2 SYGVNS, per germline. This CDR3 has 16 residues. CDR3 in DNA: TGTGCCAGCAGTGGTGGGGCGGGACAGGGGGGCAATGAGCAGTTCTTC. It yields the protein CASSGGAGQGGNEQFF.